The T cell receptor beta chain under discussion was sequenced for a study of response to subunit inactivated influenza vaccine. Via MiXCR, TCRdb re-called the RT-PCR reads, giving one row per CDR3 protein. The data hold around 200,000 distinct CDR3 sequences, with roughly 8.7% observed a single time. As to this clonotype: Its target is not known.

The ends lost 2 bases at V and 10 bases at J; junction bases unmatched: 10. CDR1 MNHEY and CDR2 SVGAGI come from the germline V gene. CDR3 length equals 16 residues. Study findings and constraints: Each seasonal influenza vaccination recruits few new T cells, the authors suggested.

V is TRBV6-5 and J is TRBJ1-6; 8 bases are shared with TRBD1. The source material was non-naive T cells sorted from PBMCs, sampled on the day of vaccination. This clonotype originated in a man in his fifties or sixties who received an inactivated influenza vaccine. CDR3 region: CASSYLRTGPNSPLHF. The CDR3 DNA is TGTGCCAGCAGTTACCTTCGGACAGGGCCCAACTCACCCCTCCACTTT.